The rows below give T cell receptor beta chains drawn from one sample of a study of T cells after yellow fever vaccination. TCRdb redid the calling of the 5' RACE reads with MiXCR, one entry per CDR3 protein. The sample contains around 200,000 distinct CDR3 sequences, 11% of which appear only once. Specimen: CD8+ T cells sorted from PBMCs, collected 15 days after the yellow fever booster vaccination. These receptors all come from a man younger than 35 who received the YFV17D yellow fever vaccine. Each CDR3 is given without its conserved first and last residue. D genes are given only for firm matches. A row's size may be missing; if present it is once, few, many or a size class.

D gene: .; clone size: few; J gene: TRBJ2-1; V gene: TRBV6-2/TRBV6-3; CDR3 protein: ASSPGSANEQF
D gene: .; clone size: .; J gene: TRBJ1-5; V gene: TRBV20-1; CDR3 protein: SARDSSNQPQH
D gene: .; clone size: .; J gene: TRBJ1-1; V gene: TRBV6-5; CDR3 protein: ASSRQTRSNTEAF
D gene: TRBD2; clone size: many; J gene: TRBJ2-1; V gene: TRBV27; CDR3 protein: ASSSLERGYNEQF
D gene: .; clone size: .; J gene: TRBJ1-5; V gene: TRBV6-2/TRBV6-3; CDR3 protein: ASSYSWQGSNQPQH
D gene: TRBD2; clone size: few; J gene: TRBJ2-2; V gene: TRBV2; CDR3 protein: AIAGVAGELF
D gene: .; clone size: .; J gene: TRBJ1-1; V gene: TRBV29-1; CDR3 protein: SAGGASNTEAF
D gene: TRBD1; clone size: .; J gene: TRBJ1-2; V gene: TRBV4-1; CDR3 protein: ASSQSTGRDRGAYGYT
D gene: TRBD1; clone size: few; J gene: TRBJ2-3; V gene: TRBV7-6; CDR3 protein: ASSIGLGTGVY
D gene: .; clone size: .; J gene: TRBJ1-5; V gene: TRBV9; CDR3 protein: ASSVGWGEQPQH
D gene: .; clone size: .; J gene: TRBJ2-1; V gene: TRBV21-1; CDR3 protein: ATGGFYREQF
D gene: .; clone size: many; J gene: TRBJ2-5; V gene: TRBV5-1; CDR3 protein: ASSLDPGQKGETQY
D gene: .; clone size: .; J gene: TRBJ1-1; V gene: TRBV5-5; CDR3 protein: ASSSFPAQGNTEAF
D gene: TRBD1; clone size: once; J gene: TRBJ2-4; V gene: TRBV3-1; CDR3 protein: ASSQAIEQGALG
D gene: .; clone size: few; J gene: TRBJ2-2; V gene: TRBV29-1; CDR3 protein: SVVPRNTGELF
D gene: .; clone size: few; J gene: TRBJ2-2; V gene: TRBV15; CDR3 protein: ATSRYTGELF
D gene: .; clone size: many; J gene: TRBJ2-1; V gene: TRBV27; CDR3 protein: ASSFMRGGLYEQF
D gene: .; clone size: many; J gene: TRBJ2-2; V gene: TRBV5-6; CDR3 protein: ASSLLPGELF
D gene: TRBD2; clone size: .; J gene: TRBJ2-2; V gene: TRBV7-2; CDR3 protein: ASSGSGGASDTGELF
D gene: .; clone size: .; J gene: TRBJ2-5; V gene: TRBV6-6; CDR3 protein: ASSTTILLQETQY
D gene: .; clone size: .; J gene: TRBJ2-7; V gene: TRBV9; CDR3 protein: ASSPGQAHSYEQY
D gene: .; clone size: .; J gene: TRBJ1-5; V gene: TRBV27; CDR3 protein: ASSQITTGKVQPQH
D gene: .; clone size: few; J gene: .; V gene: TRBV4-1; CDR3 protein: ASSATNSPGQH
D gene: .; clone size: many; J gene: TRBJ2-7; V gene: TRBV27; CDR3 protein: ASSLSSGYEQY
D gene: .; clone size: few; J gene: TRBJ1-2; V gene: TRBV9; CDR3 protein: ASRSPSNYGYT
D gene: TRBD1; clone size: many; J gene: TRBJ1-1; V gene: TRBV4-3; CDR3 protein: ASSHLSTGEPEAF
D gene: .; clone size: .; J gene: TRBJ2-7; V gene: TRBV29-1; CDR3 protein: SVDLGADEQY
D gene: .; clone size: many; J gene: TRBJ2-1; V gene: TRBV2; CDR3 protein: ASGGIGNEQF
D gene: .; clone size: .; J gene: TRBJ2-7; V gene: TRBV27; CDR3 protein: ASSLIGDYEQY
D gene: .; clone size: .; J gene: TRBJ1-2; V gene: TRBV4-1; CDR3 protein: ASSRHPGSIEGYT
D gene: .; clone size: .; J gene: TRBJ2-3; V gene: TRBV5-1; CDR3 protein: ASSLVFYTDTQY
D gene: .; clone size: .; J gene: TRBJ1-1; V gene: TRBV9; CDR3 protein: ASSAYPASVNEAF
D gene: .; clone size: .; J gene: TRBJ2-4; V gene: TRBV29-1; CDR3 protein: SVGGEWERVDIQY
D gene: .; clone size: few; J gene: TRBJ1-1; V gene: TRBV19; CDR3 protein: ASSIRTGTEAF
D gene: .; clone size: few; J gene: TRBJ1-1; V gene: TRBV4-2; CDR3 protein: ASSLMMGKNTEAF
D gene: .; clone size: .; J gene: TRBJ2-4; V gene: TRBV13; CDR3 protein: ASSLMGGFLAKNIQY
D gene: .; clone size: .; J gene: TRBJ2-5; V gene: TRBV12-3/TRBV12-4; CDR3 protein: ASCLAQGWYQETQY